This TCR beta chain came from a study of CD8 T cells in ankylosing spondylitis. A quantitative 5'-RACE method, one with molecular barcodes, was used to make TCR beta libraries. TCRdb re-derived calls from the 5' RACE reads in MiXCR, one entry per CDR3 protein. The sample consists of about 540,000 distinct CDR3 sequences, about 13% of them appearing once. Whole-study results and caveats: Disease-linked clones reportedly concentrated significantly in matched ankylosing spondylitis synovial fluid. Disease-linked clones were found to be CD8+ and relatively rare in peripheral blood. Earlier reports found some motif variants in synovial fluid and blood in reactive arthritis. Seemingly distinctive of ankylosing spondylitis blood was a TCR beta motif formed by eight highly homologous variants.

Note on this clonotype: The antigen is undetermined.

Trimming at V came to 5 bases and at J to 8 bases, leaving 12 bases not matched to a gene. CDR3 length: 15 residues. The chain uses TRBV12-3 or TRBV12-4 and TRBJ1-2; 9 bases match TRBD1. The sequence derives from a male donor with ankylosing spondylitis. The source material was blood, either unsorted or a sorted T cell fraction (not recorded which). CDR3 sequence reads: CASSPPGTGTRGYTF. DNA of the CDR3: TGTGCCAGCAGTCCCCCGGGGACAGGGACGAGAGGCTACACCTTC.